These 25 T cell receptor beta chains were all obtained from the same sample, sequenced in a study of blood T cell repertoires in COVID-19. This table comes from immunoSEQ multiplex PCR, and its TCRdb copy is limited to in-frame clones, with some not included. The top ten clones hold about 2.2% of a sample with about 120,000 clones, roughly 83% of them seen once. The sequenced sample consisted of peripheral blood. Receptors originate from a man in his thirties or forties with acute or convalescent COVID-19.

Details on this clone: Mismatch with germline at one junction end may stem from a read error. The J gene is TRBJ1-4, the V gene TRBV12-3 or TRBV12-4; possibly TRBD1 for D (5 bases). This CDR3 comprises 11 residues. The CDR3: CASSGGREVYF. The CDR3 DNA reads TGTGCCAGCAGCGGGGGTAGAGAGGTGTATTTT.

The chain couples TRBV11-2 to TRBJ2-2; 7 bases agree with TRBD2. Germline CDR1 SGHAT, CDR2 FQNNGV. J was trimmed by 5 bases and V by 6 bases; bases with no gene match: 3. The CDR3 has 13 amino acids. The CDR3 spells CASRGAGTGELFF. CDR3 DNA: TGTGCCAGCAGGGGAGCGGGAACCGGGGAGCTGTTTTTT. Full variable domain (missing parts from reference TRBV11-2 and TRBJ2-2): EAGVAQSPRYKIIEKRQSVAFWCNPISGHATLYWYQQILGQGPKLLIQFQNNGVVDDSQLPKDRFSAERLKGVDSTLKIQPAKLEDSAVYLCASRGAGTGELFFGEGSRLTVL.

The chain has TRBV5-1 and TRBJ2-7, with 7 positions matching TRBD2. The junction had 12 bases not matched to a gene; V was cut back by 0 bases and J by 0 bases. The germline gives CDR1 SGHRS, CDR2 YFSETQ. The CDR3 totals 18 residues. CDR3 region: CASSLAPWVRGSSYEQYV. DNA for the CDR3: TGCGCCAGCAGCTTGGCCCCCTGGGTGCGGGGGAGCTCCTACGAGCAGTACGTC.

In DNA, the CDR3 is TGTGCCAGCAGCGAGGGCAGGGGGGCCAATCAGCCCCAGCATTTT. Translated, it gives CASSEGRGANQPQHF. The chain links TRBV9 to TRBJ1-5, with TRBD1 identical over 7 bases. From germline, CDR1 is SGDLS and CDR2 YYNGEE. V shed 3 bases and J 3 bases; nucleotides not matched to a gene: 6. The CDR3 is made up of 15 amino acids. Drawing the rest from reference TRBV9 and TRBJ1-5, the complete variable domain is DSGVTQTPKHLITATGQRVTLRCSPRSGDLSVYWYQQSLDQGLQFLIQYYNGEERAKGNILERFSAQQFPDLHSELNLSSLELGDSALYFCASSEGRGANQPQHFGDGTRLSIL.

The gene calls are TRBV27 and TRBJ1-2; 7 nucleotides agree with TRBD1. The V segment lost 9 bases and the J segment 1 base; nucleotides outside the gene matches: 8. Germline V CDR1 and CDR2: MNHEY, SMNVEV (reference sequence). The CDR3 sequence is 14 residues long. CDR3 amino acids: CASSTGDLNYGYTF. As DNA, the CDR3 is TGTGCCAGTAGCACAGGGGATCTTAACTATGGCTACACCTTC.

V is TRBV11-3 and J is TRBJ2-5; D is perhaps TRBD2 (7 bases). The germline CDR1 and CDR2 sequences are SGHNT and YENEEA. The CDR3 has 13 amino acids. V was clipped by 5 bases and J by 5 bases, with 12 bases between them. This CDR3 reads CASSPWGGETQYF. Here the CDR3 DNA reads TGTGCCAGCAGCCCCTGGGGGGGCGAGACCCAGTACTTC.

This chain joins TRBV5-1 and TRBJ1-1, with unresolved D. The CDR3 contains 16 residues. The V and J ends lost 6 bases and 5 bases respectively, with 23 bases between them. From germline, CDR1 is SGHRS and CDR2 YFSETQ. The CDR3 DNA sequence: TGCGCCAGCACCATCGATGGCGGGAACGGAAGAACTGAAGCTTTCTTT. Amino acids: CASTIDGGNGRTEAFF.

A single count supports this clone. At one end, the junction sequence differs from germline, possibly due to a read error. The chain couples TRBV7-7 to TRBJ2-2; 8 positions agree with TRBD2. The germline V gene encodes CDR1 SSHAT and CDR2 FNYEAQ (reference sequence). The CDR3 is 16 residues long. This chain's CDR3 is CASSLTGGRDTGELFF. CDR3 DNA sequence: TGTGCTAGCAGCTTGACGGGGGGGCGAGACACCGGGGAGCTGTTTTTT.

This rearrangement joins TRBV11-2 to TRBJ1-4, with TRBD1 identical over 7 bases. Germline CDR1 SGHAT, CDR2 FQNNGV. The length of the CDR3 is 15 residues. The V and J ends lost 5 bases and 4 bases, in that order; junction bases with no gene match: 7. The DNA of the CDR3 is TGTGCCAGCAGCGTCACAGGGGATATTAATGAAAAACTGTTTTTT. This translates into CASSVTGDINEKLFF.

The chain employs TRBV5-4 and TRBJ2-5, with D possibly TRBD1 on 6 matching bases. CDR1 and CDR2 (germline): SGHNT, YYREEE (reference sequence). Trimming pared 4 bases from V and 5 bases from J, leaving 12 bases between. The CDR3 runs 13 residues. The chain's CDR3 is CASSKDRGETQYF. The CDR3 coding sequence is TGTGCCAGCAGCAAGGACAGAGGGGAGACCCAGTACTTC.

This chain joins TRBV14 and TRBJ2-7; no clear D. V lost 3 bases and J lost 2, with 14 bases in between. The length of the CDR3 is 15 residues. CDR1 SGHDN and CDR2 FVKESK come from the germline V gene. The CDR3 bases are TGTGCCAGCAGCCAGTTTGAGGCTGTCCCCTACGAGCAGTACTTC. This sequence encodes CASSQFEAVPYEQYF.

The chain uses TRBV18 and TRBJ2-6; perhaps TRBD2 as D (6 bases). This CDR3 region has 19 residues. The germline CDR1 and CDR2 sequences are KGHSH and LQKENI. The ends were cut back, 3 bases at V and 0 bases at J, with 18 bases in the middle. Written as DNA, the CDR3 is TGTGCCAGCTCACCTCCGGGTTGGGAGGCCGACTCTGGGGCCAACGTCCTGACTTTC. It is translated as CASSPPGWEADSGANVLTF.

The V gene is TRBV19, the J gene TRBJ2-5; 9 bases map to TRBD2. This CDR3 comprises 16 residues. Germline CDR1 reads LNHDA; CDR2 reads SQIVND (reference sequence). V lost 4 bases and J lost 1; bases outside the gene matches: 7. This CDR3 is CASSKRLAEIQETQYF. CDR3 sequence (DNA): TGTGCCAGTAGTAAAAGACTAGCGGAGATCCAAGAGACCCAGTACTTC.

The chain has TRBV19 and TRBJ1-1; D gene uncertain. This CDR3 is 14 amino acids long. Germline CDR1 LNHDA, CDR2 SQIVND (reference sequence). V was pared by 10 bases and J by 6 bases, with 21 bases between. The CDR3: CATSPGFEYAEAFF. CDR3 nucleotides: TGTGCCACTTCGCCGGGGTTCGAGTACGCTGAAGCTTTCTTT. The full variable domain, its missing parts supplied by reference TRBV19 and TRBJ1-1, is DGGITQSPKYLFRKEGQNVTLSCEQNLNHDAMYWYRQDPGQGLRLIYYSQIVNDFQKGDIAEGYSVSREKKESFPLTVTSAQKNPTAFYLCATSPGFEYAEAFFGQGTRLTVV.

This chain uses TRBV7-2 with TRBJ2-2; D not certain. Trimming stripped 3 bases from V and 6 bases from J, with 14 bases between. CDR3 size: 15 residues. Germline V gene sequence: CDR1 SGHTA, CDR2 FQGNSA. In DNA form, the CDR3 reads TGTGCCAGCAGCTTTTTGCCGGTTACTTCCGGGGAGCTGTTTTTT. This sequence encodes CASSFLPVTSGELFF.

This chain's CDR3 is CASSQAGTFSKETQYF. The CDR3 nucleotides are TGTGCCAGCAGCCAAGCCGGGACTTTCTCTAAAGAGACCCAGTACTTC. This chain joins TRBV3-1 (or the pseudogene TRBV3-2) and TRBJ2-5; D is possibly TRBD2 (6 bases). The germline V gene has CDR1 LGHDT and CDR2 YNNKEL (reference sequence). V was trimmed by 1 base and J by 3 bases, leaving 15 bases between them. The length of the CDR3 is 16 residues.

The chain uses TRBV19 and TRBJ2-7; tentative D call: TRBD2 (6 bases). The germline V gene has CDR1 LNHDA and CDR2 SQIVND (reference sequence). V lost 4 bases and J lost 3, with 16 bases in between. The CDR3 contains 15 residues. The CDR3 here is CASSRLGQGLYEQYF. The CDR3 bases are TGTGCCAGTAGTAGGCTCGGGCAGGGACTCTACGAGCAGTACTTC.

The chain links TRBV2 to TRBJ1-3; no clear D gene. This CDR3 is 14 amino acids long. The V gene lost 6 bases and the J gene lost 2 bases, with 11 bases spanning the gap. Germline CDR1 and CDR2: SNHLY and FYNNEI. As DNA, the CDR3 is TGTGCCAGCAGGAGAGACATTGCTGGAAACACCATATATTTT. It is translated as CASRRDIAGNTIYF.

This chain connects TRBV19 to TRBJ2-1; 13 bases are shared with TRBD2. CDR3 length: 15 amino acids. Per germline, CDR1 LNHDA and CDR2 SQIVND (reference sequence). The ends lost 4 bases at V and 5 bases at J; junction bases unmatched: 2. In DNA form, the CDR3 reads TGTGCCAGTAGTACGGGACTAGCGGGGCACAATGAGCAGTTCTTC. Its translation is CASSTGLAGHNEQFF.

The chain recombines TRBV4-1 with TRBJ1-1; 8 bases align to TRBD1. CDR1 and CDR2 (germline): MGHRA, YSYEKL. V gave up 1 base and J gave up 3 bases; unmatched junction bases: 13. The CDR3 is 18 amino acids. In DNA, the CDR3 is TGCGCCAGCAGCCAAGTTCCTATCGGGACAGGTTCCTACACTGAAGCTTTCTTT. Its translation: CASSQVPIGTGSYTEAFF.

The rearrangement joins TRBV19 to TRBJ1-5, with TRBD1 matching over 8 bases. Germline V gene data show CDR1 as LNHDA and CDR2 as SQIVND (reference sequence). The ends lost 4 bases at V and 6 bases at J; junction bases unmatched: 8. This CDR3 region has 15 residues. CDR3 residues: CASSSDRGPSQPQHF. As DNA, the CDR3 is TGTGCCAGTAGTAGCGACAGGGGCCCTAGTCAGCCCCAGCATTTT.

The chain carries TRBV2 and TRBJ2-7; D unclear. V lost 7 bases and J lost 3, with 7 bases in between. CDR1 SNHLY and CDR2 FYNNEI come from the germline V gene. The CDR3 loop spans 11 amino acids. CDR3 amino acids: CASNSNYEQYF. For the CDR3, the DNA is TGTGCCAGCAACTCCAACTACGAGCAGTACTTC.

CDR3 region: CASSARTSGANTGELFF. CDR3 DNA: TGTGCCAGCAGTGCCCGGACTAGCGGCGCGAACACCGGGGAGCTGTTTTTT. V and J are TRBV7-8 and TRBJ2-2, with 10 bases fitting TRBD2. The CDR3 is made up of 17 amino acids. Germline V CDR1 and CDR2: SGHVS, FQNEAQ. V lost 6 bases and J lost 0; bases outside the gene matches: 7.

The chain uses TRBV15 and TRBJ1-4, with D possibly TRBD1 on 6 matching bases. Germline CDR1 and CDR2: LNHNV and YYDKDF (reference sequence). With 1 base removed from V and 7 bases from J, the gap between germline ends came to 22 bases. The CDR3 consists of 18 residues. The CDR3 is CATSRASRRGGTIEKLFF. CDR3 DNA sequence: TGTGCCACCAGCAGAGCTTCCCGACGCGGGGGGACAATTGAAAAACTGTTTTTT.

V gene TRBV27 combines with J gene TRBJ2-1, with 7 bases matching TRBD1. The germline CDR1 and CDR2 sequences are MNHEY and SMNVEV (reference sequence). V shed 7 bases and J 4 bases; nucleotides not matched to a gene: 10. The CDR3 runs to 15 residues. Here the CDR3 DNA reads TGTGCCAGCACCCCCGACAGGGCTCAGTACAATGAGCAGTTCTTC. Amino acid sequence: CASTPDRAQYNEQFF.